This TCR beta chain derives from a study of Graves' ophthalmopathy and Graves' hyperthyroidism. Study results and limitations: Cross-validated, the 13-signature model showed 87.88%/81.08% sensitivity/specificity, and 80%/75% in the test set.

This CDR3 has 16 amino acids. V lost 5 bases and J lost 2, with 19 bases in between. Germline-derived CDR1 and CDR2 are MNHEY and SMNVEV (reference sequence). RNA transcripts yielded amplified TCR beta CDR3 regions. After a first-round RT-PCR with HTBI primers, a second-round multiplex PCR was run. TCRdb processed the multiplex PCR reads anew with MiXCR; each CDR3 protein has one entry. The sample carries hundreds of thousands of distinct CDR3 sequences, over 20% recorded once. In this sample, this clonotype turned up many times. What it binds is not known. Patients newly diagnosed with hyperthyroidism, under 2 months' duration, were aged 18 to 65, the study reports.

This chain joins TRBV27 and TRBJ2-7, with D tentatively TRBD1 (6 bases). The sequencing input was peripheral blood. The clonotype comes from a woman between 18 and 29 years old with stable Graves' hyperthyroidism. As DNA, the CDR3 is TGTGCCAGCAGTAACCTCCAGGGGTCCCTAACCTACGAGCAGTACTTC. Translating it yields CASSNLQGSLTYEQYF.